These 29 T cell receptor beta chains were sequenced from one sample in a study of immune reconstitution after stem cell transplant in scleroderma (dated by TCRdb to the late 2010s). Library creation used RT-PCR. The listed sequencing device is Illumina MiSeq. The public sequencing data were trimmed at Q25 with fastp and processed into clonotypes with MiXCR by TCRdb, which kept only in-frame beta chains. Rows with a matching CDR3 protein are joined into one entry that keeps the most common DNA and genes. The table for this sample lists approximately 5,000 distinct CDR3 sequences; approximately 8.5% of them were counted only once. The top ten clones comprise 4% to 5% of the sample. Sampling was performed before or after autologous hematopoietic stem cell transplantation (not recorded which). The receptors derive from a male donor with systemic sclerosis.

The chain has TRBV5-5 and TRBJ2-7; the D gene is possibly TRBD1 (5 bases). CDR3 length equals 12 residues. The V end was cut by 5 bases, the J end by 5 bases, with 11 bases between. CDR1 and CDR2 from the germline V gene are SGHKS and YYEKEE (reference sequence). The CDR3 region has the DNA TGTGCCAGCAGTCACCGCAGGGACGAGCAGTACTTC. Translating gives CASSHRRDEQYF.

This clonotype was seen a few times. The DNA for the CDR3 is TGTGCCAGCAGCCGACGGACTAGCGGGAGCACATCCTACGAGCAGTACTTC. This codes for CASSRRTSGSTSYEQYF. This sequence joins TRBV5-5 and TRBJ2-7; TRBD2 agrees at 13 bases. Germline CDR1 is SGHKS and CDR2 is YYEKEE (reference sequence). CDR3 length: 17 residues. V was clipped by 4 bases and J by 1 base; unmatched bases: 8.

A few counts support this clonotype. The chain recombines TRBV29-1 with TRBJ2-2, with D possibly matching TRBD1 (6 bases). Germline values: CDR1 SQVTM, CDR2 ANQGSEA. V was trimmed by 4 bases and J by 4 bases, leaving 10 bases between them. The CDR3 is 13 residues long. CDR3 protein: CSVAFRGTGELFF. CDR3 coding DNA: TGCAGCGTTGCGTTCAGGGGCACCGGGGAGCTGTTTTTT.

The V and J genes are TRBV18 and TRBJ1-1; D is unresolved. This CDR3 comprises 14 residues. Looked up from germline, CDR1 is KGHSH and CDR2 is LQKENI. V was cut by 0 bases and J by 0 bases, with 5 bases left in between. DNA of the CDR3: TGTGCCAGCTCACCACCGGGGATGAACACTGAAGCTTTCTTT. It is translated as CASSPPGMNTEAFF. Variable domain in full (rest from reference TRBV18 and TRBJ1-1): NAGVMQNPRHLVRRRGQEARLRCSPMKGHSHVYWYRQLPEEGLKFMVYLQKENIIDESGMPKERFSAEFPKEGPSILRIQQVVRGDSAAYFCASSPPGMNTEAFFGQGTRLTVV.

Relative to its sample, this clonotype is medium-sized. The J gene is TRBJ2-5, the V gene TRBV5-4; 11 bases are shared with TRBD2. The CDR3 is made up of 16 amino acids. Germline CDR1 SGHNT, CDR2 YYREEE (reference sequence). Germline trimming cut 2 bases from V and 6 bases from J; bases unmatched to any gene: 9. The CDR3 region has the DNA TGTGCCAGCAGCTTTCGTGGTAGCGGGAGGGCCCAGACCCAGTACTTC. Its translation is CASSFRGSGRAQTQYF.

The table lists this clonotype with a few counts. This chain connects TRBV12-3 or TRBV12-4 to TRBJ2-3; possibly TRBD1 for D (7 bases). Trimming stripped 5 bases from V and 5 bases from J, with 8 bases between. This CDR3 spans 12 amino acids. The chain's CDR3 is CASSQGGDTQYF. The CDR3 DNA reads TGTGCCAGCAGTCAGGGGGGAGATACGCAGTATTTT.

V gene TRBV12-3 or TRBV12-4 combines with J gene TRBJ2-7; a possible D gene is TRBD1 (5 bases). The CDR3 runs to 18 residues. Trimming removed 4 bases from V and 1 base from J, with 23 bases in between. For the CDR3, the DNA is TGTGCCAGCAGTTCAAACGGATTGGTTTGGGGCGGATCCTACGAGCAGTACTTC. Translating it yields CASSSNGLVWGGSYEQYF.

This chain connects TRBV29-1 to TRBJ2-7, with TRBD1 matching over 9 bases. This CDR3 has 14 amino acids. Germline CDR1 is SQVTM and CDR2 is ANQGSEA. The trim removed 4 bases at V and 5 bases at J, leaving 9 bases unmatched. The CDR3, as DNA: TGCAGCGTTGGAGGAGGGACAGGGTATAACGAGCAGTACTTC. It encodes CSVGGGTGYNEQYF.

Relative to its sample, this clonotype is medium-sized. The chain links TRBV28 to TRBJ2-7; D remains unclear. The CDR3 has 12 residues. V lost 6 bases, J lost 7 bases, and 13 bases lay in between. Germline V gene sequence: CDR1 MDHEN, CDR2 SYDVKM. In DNA, the CDR3 is TGTGCCAGCAGCCCCGGCAGGTGGGAGCAGTACTTC. This encodes CASSPGRWEQYF.

CDR3 loop: CSATLPKYQETQYF. The CDR3 DNA follows: TGCAGTGCTACTTTACCCAAGTACCAAGAGACCCAGTACTTC. The V and J genes are TRBV20-1 and TRBJ2-5; D ambiguous. The CDR3 spans 14 residues. CDR1 and CDR2 (germline): DFQATT, SNEGSKA (reference sequence). V shed 4 bases and J shed 0 bases, with 12 bases lying between them.

This clonotype was recorded a few times. V is TRBV7-2 and J is TRBJ2-7; TRBD2 agrees at 10 bases. Trimming removed 5 bases from V and 3 bases from J; junction bases left unmatched: 7. Germline lookup yields CDR1 SGHTA and CDR2 FQGNSA. The CDR3 spans 15 residues. CDR3 sequence: CASSTLAGVGYEQYF. CDR3 DNA: TGTGCCAGCAGCACTCTAGCGGGGGTTGGCTACGAGCAGTACTTC.

The genes are TRBV5-1 and TRBJ2-7, with 7 bases identical to TRBD1. The CDR3 contains 13 residues. CDR1 SGHRS and CDR2 YFSETQ come from the germline V gene. V trimming: 0 bases; J trimming: 5 bases; junction bases outside the gene matches: 2. The CDR3 region has the DNA TGCGCCAGCAGCTTGGACAGGGGCGACGAGCAGTACTTC. The encoded protein is CASSLDRGDEQYF.

The V gene is TRBV7-9, the J gene TRBJ2-5; D gene uncertain. The V gene lost 3 bases and the J gene lost 3 bases, with 17 bases spanning the gap. Germline loops: CDR1 SEHNR, CDR2 FQNEAQ (reference sequence). CDR3 length: 16 amino acids. The CDR3 sequence: CASSLGTYQPKETQYF. The CDR3 DNA reads TGTGCCAGCAGCTTGGGTACCTATCAACCAAAAGAGACCCAGTACTTC. Full variable domain (outside the CDR3, taken from reference TRBV7-9 and TRBJ2-5): DTGVSQNPRHKITKRGQNVTFRCDPISEHNRLYWYRQTLGQGPEFLTYFQNEAQLEKSRLLSDRFSAERPKGSFSTLEIQRTEQGDSAMYLCASSLGTYQPKETQYFGPGTRLLVL.

There are a few counts of this clonotype. The chain uses TRBV11-2 and TRBJ1-1, with 8 bases matching TRBD1. The ends lost 1 base at V and 1 base at J; junction bases unmatched: 8. The germline V gene has CDR1 SGHAT and CDR2 FQNNGV. The CDR3 has 17 residues. CDR3 in amino acids: CASSLGSPTGENTEAFF. The CDR3 coding sequence is TGTGCCAGCAGCTTAGGCTCCCCGACAGGGGAGAACACTGAAGCTTTCTTT.

The chain employs TRBV7-8 and TRBJ2-1, with TRBD2 identical over 12 bases. The junction had 8 bases not matched to a gene; V was cut back by 4 bases and J by 10 bases. The germline V gene has CDR1 SGHVS and CDR2 FQNEAQ. This CDR3 is built from 15 residues. The CDR3 DNA is TGTGCCAGCAGCTCCCGGACTAGCGGGGCACCCGAGCAGTTCTTC. Translation: CASSSRTSGAPEQFF.

By sample fraction, this clonotype is medium-sized (0.01 to 0.1%). The chain carries TRBV30 and TRBJ2-1; 7 bases fit TRBD2. CDR1 is GTSNPN, CDR2 SVGIG, per germline (reference sequence). The V gene end was trimmed by 1 base and the J gene end by 6 bases; junction bases not matched to a gene: 6. This CDR3 comprises 14 residues. The CDR3 is CAWSAGTTGNEQFF. The CDR3 DNA reads as TGTGCCTGGAGTGCCGGGACTACCGGCAATGAGCAGTTCTTC.

Sample share makes this clonotype medium-sized (0.01 to 0.1%). The chain combines TRBV29-1 with TRBJ1-4; TRBD1 matches at 10 bases. Germline-derived CDR1 and CDR2 are SQVTM and ANQGSEA. J was trimmed by 8 bases and V by 7 bases; bases with no gene match: 4. The CDR3 sequence is 12 residues long. Here the CDR3 DNA reads TGCAGCGGCCAGACAGGGGGCGAAAAACTGTTTTTT. Encoded protein: CSGQTGGEKLFF.

Comments on this clonotype: Relative to the germline gene, one junction end is altered; a read error may explain this. This chain joins TRBV5-1 and TRBJ2-1; no firm D call. The CDR3 spans 15 residues. Per germline, CDR1 SGHRS and CDR2 YFSETQ. CDR3 sequence reads: CASSLSRGTYSEQFF. The CDR3 bases are TGCGCCAGCAGCTTGTCCCGCGGAACCTACAGTGAGCAGTTCTTC.

This clonotype counts as medium-sized (0.01 to 0.1%). The chain recombines TRBV20-1 with TRBJ1-2; D remains ambiguous. The CDR3 spans 10 residues. Deletions cut 5 bases from V and 4 bases from J, with 5 bases between. Looked up from germline, CDR1 is DFQATT and CDR2 is SNEGSKA (reference sequence). CDR3 sequence: CSALGYGYTF. DNA of the CDR3: TGCAGTGCTCTGGGCTATGGCTACACCTTC.

By share, this clonotype ranks as medium-sized. This sequence joins TRBV28 and TRBJ1-1; 8 nucleotides line up with TRBD1. The length of the CDR3 is 15 residues. V shed 6 bases and J 6 bases; nucleotides not matched to a gene: 12. From germline, CDR1 is MDHEN and CDR2 SYDVKM. The CDR3 spells CASRPIAGTGAEAFF. In DNA, the CDR3 is TGTGCCAGCAGACCTATCGCCGGGACAGGCGCTGAAGCTTTCTTT. Drawing the rest from reference TRBV28 and TRBJ1-1, the complete variable domain is DVKVTQSSRYLVKRTGEKVFLECVQDMDHENMFWYRQDPGLGLRLIYFSYDVKMKEKGDIPEGYSVSREKKERFSLILESASTNQTSMYLCASRPIAGTGAEAFFGQGTRLTVV.

This clonotype was observed a handful of times. The gene calls are TRBV12-3 or TRBV12-4 and TRBJ2-5; D might be TRBD2 (7 bases). The CDR3 totals 17 residues. V was shortened by 3 bases and J by 2 bases, with 19 bases between the two germline ends. CDR3 nucleotides: TGTGCCAGCAGTTTGAGTAATCGGGGGGCGCTTCAAGAGACCCAGTACTTC. Residues: CASSLSNRGALQETQYF.

This clonotype was detected a few times. The chain has TRBV3-1 and TRBJ1-3, with unresolved D. Germline V CDR1 and CDR2: LGHDT, YNNKEL (reference sequence). V shed 5 bases and J shed 0 bases, with 8 bases lying between them. The CDR3 covers 14 residues. CDR3 nucleotides: TGTGCCAGCAGCTCGAGATTCTCTGGAAACACCATATATTTT. Its protein product is CASSSRFSGNTIYF. The variable domain in full, completed from reference TRBV3-1 and TRBJ1-3, reads DTAVSQTPKYLVTQMGNDKSIKCEQNLGHDTMYWYKQDSKKFLKIMFSYNNKELIINETVPNRFSPKSPDKAHLNLHINSLELGDSAVYFCASSSRFSGNTIYFGEGSWLTVV.

Sample share makes this clonotype medium-sized. The chain joins TRBV29-1 to TRBJ1-2; TRBD1 is a possible D gene (6 bases). Germline loops: CDR1 SQVTM, CDR2 ANQGSEA. This CDR3 contains 14 residues. V gave up 6 bases and J gave up 6 bases, with 20 bases separating them. CDR3 bases: TGCAGCGTGAGACGCCGGGACACCCTACATGGCTACACCTTC. This translates into CSVRRRDTLHGYTF.

The chain combines TRBV10-3 with TRBJ1-1; D remains unclear. The germline V gene encodes CDR1 ENHRY and CDR2 SYGVKD. The CDR3 covers 15 residues. Trimming took 0 bases from V and 2 from J, leaving 10 bases between them. CDR3 sequence: CAISESLTGNTEAFF. CDR3 nucleotides: TGTGCCATCAGTGAGTCGTTAACGGGTAACACTGAAGCTTTCTTT.

This chain connects TRBV12-3 or TRBV12-4 to TRBJ1-4; TRBD1 might be the D (5 bases). The CDR3 runs to 13 residues. V was pared by 2 bases and J by 8 bases, with 9 bases between. CDR3 in amino acids: CASSLWRGEKLFF. The DNA for the CDR3 is TGTGCCAGCAGTTTATGGAGGGGCGAAAAACTGTTTTTT.

The J gene is TRBJ2-2, the V gene TRBV24-1; 9 bases map to TRBD1. V lost 6 bases and J lost 2; bases outside the gene matches: 3. The CDR3 runs 15 residues. Germline CDR1 KGHDR, CDR2 SFDVKD. CDR3 nucleotides: TGTGCCACCAGTTTGGGACAGGGAAACACCGGGGAGCTGTTTTTT. Translating it yields CATSLGQGNTGELFF.

By share, this clonotype ranks as medium-sized. This chain joins TRBV20-1 and TRBJ1-5; no definite D call. The CDR3 runs to 13 residues. V was clipped by 1 base and J by 7 bases, with 11 bases between them. CDR1 DFQATT and CDR2 SNEGSKA come from the germline V gene (reference sequence). CDR3 nucleotides: TGCAGTGCTAGAGGTAGTATTGGGCAGCCCCAGCATTTT. Protein sequence: CSARGSIGQPQHF.

The rearrangement links TRBV29-1 to TRBJ1-6; D remains ambiguous. From germline, CDR1 is SQVTM and CDR2 ANQGSEA. The CDR3 loop spans 17 amino acids. Trimming shortened V by 0 bases and J by 9 bases, and 21 bases separated the two germline ends. For the CDR3, the DNA is TGCAGCGTTGAAGATCGTATAAGTACGGACTTTTTTTCACCCCTCCACTTT. Its protein is CSVEDRISTDFFSPLHF.

V usage is TRBV6-6 and J usage is TRBJ1-5; TRBD1 is a possible D gene (5 bases). From germline, CDR1 is MNHNY and CDR2 SVGAGI (reference sequence). V was pared by 6 bases and J by 1 base, with 7 bases between. The CDR3 is 13 amino acids. The CDR3 sequence: CASRTESNQPQHF. Written as DNA, the CDR3 is TGTGCCAGCAGGACAGAGAGCAATCAGCCCCAGCATTTT.